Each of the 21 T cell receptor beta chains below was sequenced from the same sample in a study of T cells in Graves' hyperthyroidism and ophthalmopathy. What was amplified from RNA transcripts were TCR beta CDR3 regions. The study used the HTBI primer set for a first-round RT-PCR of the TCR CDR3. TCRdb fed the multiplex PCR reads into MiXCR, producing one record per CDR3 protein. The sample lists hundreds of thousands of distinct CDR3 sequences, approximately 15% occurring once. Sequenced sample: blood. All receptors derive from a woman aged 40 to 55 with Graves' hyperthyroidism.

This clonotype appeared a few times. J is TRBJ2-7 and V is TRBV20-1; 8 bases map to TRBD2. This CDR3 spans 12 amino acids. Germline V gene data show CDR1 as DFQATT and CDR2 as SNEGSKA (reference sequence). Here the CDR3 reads CSLPGLGYEQYF. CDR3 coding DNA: TGCAGCCTACCGGGACTAGGCTACGAGCAGTACTTC.

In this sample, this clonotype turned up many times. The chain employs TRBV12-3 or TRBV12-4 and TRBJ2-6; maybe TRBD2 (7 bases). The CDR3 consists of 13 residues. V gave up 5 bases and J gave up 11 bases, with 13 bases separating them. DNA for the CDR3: TGTGCCAGCAGTCTCGGGGGGCAAGACGTCCTGACTTTC. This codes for CASSLGGQDVLTF.

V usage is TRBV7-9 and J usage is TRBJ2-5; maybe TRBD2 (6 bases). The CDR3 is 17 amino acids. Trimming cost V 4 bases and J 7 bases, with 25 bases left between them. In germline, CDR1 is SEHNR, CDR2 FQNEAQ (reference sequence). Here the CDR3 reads CASSSPLRDSSGGTQYF. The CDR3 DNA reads TGTGCCAGCAGCTCCCCGTTGAGGGACTCTTCCGGTGGGACCCAGTACTTC.

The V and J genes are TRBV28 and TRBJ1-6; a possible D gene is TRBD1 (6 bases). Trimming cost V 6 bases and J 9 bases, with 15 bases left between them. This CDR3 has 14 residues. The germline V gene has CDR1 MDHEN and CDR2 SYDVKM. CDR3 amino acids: CASRMGASSSPLHF. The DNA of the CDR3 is TGTGCCAGCAGGATGGGGGCCTCGTCTTCACCCCTCCACTTT.

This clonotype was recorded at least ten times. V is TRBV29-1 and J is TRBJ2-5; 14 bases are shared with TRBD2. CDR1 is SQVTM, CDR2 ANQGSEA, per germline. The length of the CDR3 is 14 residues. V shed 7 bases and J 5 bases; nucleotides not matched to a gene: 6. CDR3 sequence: CSAKRTSGGETQYF. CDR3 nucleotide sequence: TGCAGCGCCAAGCGGACTAGCGGGGGGGAGACCCAGTACTTC.

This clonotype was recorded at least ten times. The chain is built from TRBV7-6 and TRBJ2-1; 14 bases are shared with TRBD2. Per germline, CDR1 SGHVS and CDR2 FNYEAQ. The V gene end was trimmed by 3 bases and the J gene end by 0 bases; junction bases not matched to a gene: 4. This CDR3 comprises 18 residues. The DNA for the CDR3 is TGTGCCAGCAGCTTGGGGACTAGCGGGAGAGACTCCTACAATGAGCAGTTCTTC. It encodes CASSLGTSGRDSYNEQFF.

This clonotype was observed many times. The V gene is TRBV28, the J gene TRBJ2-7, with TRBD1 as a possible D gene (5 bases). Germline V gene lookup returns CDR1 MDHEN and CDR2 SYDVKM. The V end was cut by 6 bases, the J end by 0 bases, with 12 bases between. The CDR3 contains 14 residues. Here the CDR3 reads CASRPIRDSYEQYF. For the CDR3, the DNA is TGTGCCAGCAGACCGATCAGGGACTCCTACGAGCAGTACTTC.

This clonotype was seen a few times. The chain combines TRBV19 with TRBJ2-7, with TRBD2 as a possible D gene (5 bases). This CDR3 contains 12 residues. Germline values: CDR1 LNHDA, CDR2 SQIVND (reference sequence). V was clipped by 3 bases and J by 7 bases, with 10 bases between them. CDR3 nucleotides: TGTGCCAGTAGTATGGGAGTCGGGGAGCAGTACTTC. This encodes CASSMGVGEQYF.

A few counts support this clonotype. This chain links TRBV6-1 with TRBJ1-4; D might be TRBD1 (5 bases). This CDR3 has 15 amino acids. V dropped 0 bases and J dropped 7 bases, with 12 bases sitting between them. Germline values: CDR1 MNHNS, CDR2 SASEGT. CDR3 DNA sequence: TGTGCCAGCAGTGAAGCGGGGGGGTGGGGTGAAAAACTGTTTTTT. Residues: CASSEAGGWGEKLFF.

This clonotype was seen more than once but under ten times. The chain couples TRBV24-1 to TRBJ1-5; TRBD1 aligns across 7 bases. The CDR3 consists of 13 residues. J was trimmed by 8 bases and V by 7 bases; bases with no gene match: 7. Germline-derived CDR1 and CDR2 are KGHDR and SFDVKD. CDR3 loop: CATSERQGKPQHF. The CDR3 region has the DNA TGTGCCACCAGCGAGAGACAGGGAAAGCCCCAGCATTTT.

CDR3 amino acids: CASSRPFNYNYGYTF. The CDR3 nucleotides read TGTGCCAGCAGCCGACCCTTTAACTATAACTATGGCTACACCTTC. The V and J genes are TRBV7-9 and TRBJ1-2, with D unresolved. This CDR3 is 15 amino acids long. Per the germline V gene, CDR1 is SEHNR and CDR2 is FQNEAQ (reference sequence). The V end lost 5 bases, the J end lost 1 base, and 14 bases lay between the germline ends.

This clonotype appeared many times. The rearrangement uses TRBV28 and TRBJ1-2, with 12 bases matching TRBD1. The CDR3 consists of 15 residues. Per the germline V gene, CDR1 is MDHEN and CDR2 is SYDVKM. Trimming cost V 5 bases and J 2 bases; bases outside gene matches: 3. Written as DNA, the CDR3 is TGTGCCAGCAGTATGGGACAGGGGGCCAACTATGGCTACACCTTC. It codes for CASSMGQGANYGYTF.

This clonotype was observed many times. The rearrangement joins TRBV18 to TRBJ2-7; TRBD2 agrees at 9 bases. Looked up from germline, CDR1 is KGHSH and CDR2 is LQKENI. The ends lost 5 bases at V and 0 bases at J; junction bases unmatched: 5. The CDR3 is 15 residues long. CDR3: CASSGSGRGSYEQYF. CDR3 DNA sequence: TGTGCCAGCTCAGGTAGCGGGAGAGGCTCCTACGAGCAGTACTTC. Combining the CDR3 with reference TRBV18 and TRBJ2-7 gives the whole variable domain NAGVMQNPRHLVRRRGQEARLRCSPMKGHSHVYWYRQLPEEGLKFMVYLQKENIIDESGMPKERFSAEFPKEGPSILRIQQVVRGDSAAYFCASSGSGRGSYEQYFGPGTRLTVT.

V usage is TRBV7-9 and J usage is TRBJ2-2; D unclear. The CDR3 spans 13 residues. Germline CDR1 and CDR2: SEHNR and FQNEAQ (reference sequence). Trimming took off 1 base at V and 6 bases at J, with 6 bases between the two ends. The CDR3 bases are TGTGCCAGCAGCTTAGTTGATCCCGGGGAGCTGTTTTTT. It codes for CASSLVDPGELFF.

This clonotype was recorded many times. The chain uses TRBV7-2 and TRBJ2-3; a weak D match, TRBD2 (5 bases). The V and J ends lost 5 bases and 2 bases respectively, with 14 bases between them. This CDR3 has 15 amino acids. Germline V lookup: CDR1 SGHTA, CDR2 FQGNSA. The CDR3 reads CASSLQAVDTDTQYF. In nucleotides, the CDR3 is TGTGCCAGCAGCCTCCAAGCGGTTGACACAGATACGCAGTATTTT.

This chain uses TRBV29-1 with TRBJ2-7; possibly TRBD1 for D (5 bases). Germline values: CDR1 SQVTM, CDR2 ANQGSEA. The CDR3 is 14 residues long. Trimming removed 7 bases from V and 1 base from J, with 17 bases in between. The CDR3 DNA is TGCAGCGGACAAATAGGAACAGGTTCCTACGAGCAGTACTTC. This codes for CSGQIGTGSYEQYF.

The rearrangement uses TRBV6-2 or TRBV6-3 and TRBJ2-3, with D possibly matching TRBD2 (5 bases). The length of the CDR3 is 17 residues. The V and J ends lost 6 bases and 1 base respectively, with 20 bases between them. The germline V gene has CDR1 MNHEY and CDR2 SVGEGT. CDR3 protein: CASSRRSGGWGTDTQYF. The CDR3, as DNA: TGTGCCAGCAGCCGCAGGAGCGGCGGGTGGGGCACAGATACGCAGTATTTT.

The CDR3 DNA follows: TGTGCCAGCAGCTTAGGACCGTTCTATGGCTACACCTTC. Translating gives CASSLGPFYGYTF. V is TRBV7-6 and J is TRBJ1-2; no reliable D call. Germline V gene lookup returns CDR1 SGHVS and CDR2 FNYEAQ. The CDR3 length is 13 residues. With 1 base removed from V and 4 bases from J, the gap between germline ends came to 7 bases.

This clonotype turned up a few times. The DNA of the CDR3 is TGCGCCAGCAGCTCAGTCACGGGGACCCAGTACTTC. The encoded protein is CASSSVTGTQYF. The rearrangement joins TRBV4-1 to TRBJ2-5, with D unresolved. The CDR3 has 12 amino acids. Deletions cut 5 bases from V and 7 bases from J, with 11 bases between. CDR1 is MGHRA, CDR2 YSYEKL, per germline.

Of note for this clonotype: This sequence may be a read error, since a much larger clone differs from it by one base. The CDR3 is CASGEPGTGSGYTF. The CDR3 coding sequence is TGTGCCAGCGGTGAACCCGGGACAGGGAGTGGCTACACCTTC. V usage is TRBV6-1 and J usage is TRBJ1-2; 9 positions match TRBD1. This CDR3 is built from 14 residues. Germline V gene sequence: CDR1 MNHNS, CDR2 SASEGT.

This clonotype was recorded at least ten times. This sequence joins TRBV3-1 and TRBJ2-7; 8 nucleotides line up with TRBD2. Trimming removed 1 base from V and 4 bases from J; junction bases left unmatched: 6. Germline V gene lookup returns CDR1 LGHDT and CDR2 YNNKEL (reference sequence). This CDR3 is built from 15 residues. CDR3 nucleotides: TGTGCCAGCAGCCAAGCTGAGGGCGGGGGGTACGAGCAGTACTTC. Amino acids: CASSQAEGGGYEQYF.